The 21 T cell receptor beta chains below all came from one sample that was sequenced in a study of type 1 and type 2 diabetes patients. Amplification started from genomic DNA. A primer set of 30 forward and 13 reverse primers amplified the CDR3. TCRdb ran MiXCR on the multiplex PCR reads and lists one entry per CDR3 protein. This sample has about 250,000 distinct CDR3 sequences, with more than 45% found just once. The material sequenced was peripheral blood mononuclear cells (PBMCs). The receptors were gathered from a man aged 18 to 29 with type 2 diabetes.

This chain uses TRBV5-1 with TRBJ2-5, with D tentatively TRBD2 (6 bases). Gene TRBJ2-7 matches the end of the DNA better, so the J call may be wrong. This CDR3 contains 16 residues. Germline lookup yields CDR1 SGHRS and CDR2 YFSETQ. The CDR3 protein is CASSFAAGPSTYEQYF. In DNA form, the CDR3 reads TGCGCCAGCAGCTTCGCCGCGGGACCGTCGACCTACGAGCAGTACTTC.

This chain uses TRBV20-1 with TRBJ2-5, with 11 bases identical to TRBD2. The CDR3 runs 16 residues. The V gene end was trimmed by 0 bases and the J gene end by 5 bases; junction bases not matched to a gene: 8. Germline-derived CDR1 and CDR2 are DFQATT and SNEGSKA (reference sequence). The CDR3 DNA is TGCAGTGCTAGAGATTGGCCTAGCGGGGGGAGGGAGACCCAGTACTTC. Translation gives CSARDWPSGGRETQYF.

This clonotype was found a few times. This chain links TRBV6-1 with TRBJ1-1; 8 nucleotides line up with TRBD1. Per the germline V gene, CDR1 is MNHNS and CDR2 is SASEGT. The V and J ends lost 7 bases and 4 bases, in that order; junction bases with no gene match: 5. The CDR3 has 13 residues. The CDR3 region has the DNA TGTGCCAGCATGATCACAGGGGGCACTGAAGCTTTCTTT. This gives the protein CASMITGGTEAFF.

This clonotype has ten or more counts. This chain uses TRBV7-3 with TRBJ1-1; D might be TRBD1 (5 bases). Trimming left V 3 bases short and J 5 bases short, with 10 bases between. Germline V gene lookup returns CDR1 SGHTA and CDR2 FQGTGA. There are 13 residues in the CDR3. The CDR3 is CASSFQGGTEAFF. CDR3 nucleotide sequence: TGTGCCAGCAGCTTCCAGGGAGGGACTGAAGCTTTCTTT. The full variable domain, rest sourced from reference TRBV7-3 and TRBJ1-1, is GAGVSQTPSNKVTEKGKYVELRCDPISGHTALYWYRQSLGQGPEFLIYFQGTGAADDSGLPNDRFFAVRPEGSVSTLKIQRTERGDSAVYLCASSFQGGTEAFFGQGTRLTVV.

The rearrangement uses TRBV19 and TRBJ1-3; 7 bases fit TRBD1. The CDR3 length is 14 residues. Germline V gene lookup returns CDR1 LNHDA and CDR2 SQIVND (reference sequence). V shed 6 bases, J shed 2 bases, and the junction held 4 bases outside the gene matches. CDR3 loop: CASRTGFAGNTIYF. In DNA form, the CDR3 reads TGTGCCAGTAGGACAGGGTTCGCTGGAAACACCATATATTTT.

The chain carries TRBV5-1 and TRBJ1-2; D is uncertain. CDR1 and CDR2 from the germline V gene are SGHRS and YFSETQ. V was clipped by 0 bases and J by 3 bases, with 9 bases between them. The CDR3 has 14 residues. DNA of the CDR3: TGCGCCAGCAGCTTGGGGGTCCAGGACTATGGCTACACCTTC. This sequence encodes CASSLGVQDYGYTF. Based on the CDR3 plus reference TRBV5-1 and TRBJ1-2, the full variable domain is KAGVTQTPRYLIKTRGQQVTLSCSPISGHRSVSWYQQTPGQGLQFLFEYFSETQRNKGNFPGRFSGRQFSNSRSEMNVSTLELGDSALYLCASSLGVQDYGYTFGSGTRLTVV.

This clonotype has a count of ten or more. The chain joins TRBV30 to TRBJ2-1, with no clear D. V was pared by 1 base and J by 3 bases, with 4 bases between. This CDR3 has 12 amino acids. CDR1 is GTSNPN, CDR2 SVGIG, per germline (reference sequence). In nucleotides, the CDR3 is TGTGCCTGGAGTGCGGACTACAATGAGCAGTTCTTC. Translating it yields CAWSADYNEQFF.

The chain joins TRBV11-2 to TRBJ1-2, with TRBD1 matching 7 bases. Germline CDR1 and CDR2: SGHAT and FQNNGV. The CDR3 consists of 16 residues. With V trimmed by 6 bases and J by 4 bases, 14 bases remained unmatched. The CDR3 reads CASSGPTQDRTYGYTF. In DNA, the CDR3 is TGTGCCAGCAGTGGGCCAACCCAGGACAGGACCTATGGCTACACCTTC.

The chain combines TRBV7-3 with TRBJ2-5; 15 nucleotides match TRBD2. The better agreement between TRBJ2-1 and the DNA end casts doubt on the J call. The CDR3 sequence is 17 residues long. CDR1 and CDR2 from the germline V gene are SGHTA and FQGTGA. CDR3 DNA sequence: TGTGCCAGCAGCCCCGGGACTAGCGGGAGGTCCTACAATGAGCAGTTCTTC. Protein: CASSPGTSGRSYNEQFF.

This clonotype has more than one count but fewer than ten. The chain has TRBV29-1 and TRBJ2-1; D may be TRBD1 or TRBD2 (5 bases each). There are 14 residues in the CDR3. Germline V lookup: CDR1 SQVTM, CDR2 ANQGSEA. V was trimmed by 3 bases and J by 8 bases, leaving 17 bases between them. CDR3 in amino acids: CSVDPTGGWDEQFF. Here the CDR3 DNA reads TGCAGCGTTGACCCCACAGGAGGCTGGGATGAGCAGTTCTTC.

This chain links TRBV7-3 with TRBJ2-2; D could derive from TRBD1 or TRBD2 (6 bases each). The CDR3 length is 15 residues. Trimming left V 4 bases short and J 6 bases short, with 15 bases between. From germline, CDR1 is SGHTA and CDR2 FQGTGA. The CDR3 spells CASSSSGGGAGELFF. In nucleotides, the CDR3 is TGTGCCAGCAGCTCAAGTGGAGGGGGAGCCGGGGAGCTGTTTTTT.

This clonotype was seen just once. The chain links TRBV20-1 to TRBJ1-2, with TRBD1 matching 7 bases. With V trimmed by 2 bases and J by 5 bases, 11 bases remained unmatched. This CDR3 region has 15 residues. Germline V lookup: CDR1 DFQATT, CDR2 SNEGSKA (reference sequence). The CDR3 protein is CSARLREGGYYGYTF. The CDR3 DNA is TGCAGTGCTAGACTGAGGGAAGGGGGCTATTATGGCTACACCTTC.

The chain has TRBV27 and TRBJ2-5; D not certain. Germline values: CDR1 MNHEY, CDR2 SMNVEV (reference sequence). This CDR3 is built from 13 residues. With 2 bases removed from V and 5 bases from J, the gap between germline ends came to 9 bases. The CDR3 nucleotides are TGTGCCAGCAGTTTAGCGCTGGGGGAGACCCAGTACTTC. Its protein product is CASSLALGETQYF.

There are a few counts of this clonotype. This sequence joins TRBV6-2 or TRBV6-3 and TRBJ2-3, with TRBD2 matching over 9 bases. The V segment lost 2 bases and the J segment 2 bases; nucleotides outside the gene matches: 8. Germline CDR1 MNHEY, CDR2 SVGEGT. The CDR3 is made up of 17 amino acids. The chain's CDR3 is CASSYERAGGATDTQYF. The CDR3 coding sequence is TGTGCCAGCAGTTACGAACGGGCGGGAGGGGCCACAGATACGCAGTATTTT.

V gene TRBV6-6 combines with J gene TRBJ2-6; tentatively, D is TRBD1 or TRBD2 (5 bases each). CDR3 length: 19 amino acids. The V end was cut by 0 bases, the J end by 0 bases, with 15 bases between. Germline V lookup: CDR1 MNHNY, CDR2 SVGAGI (reference sequence). The CDR3 DNA reads TGTGCCAGCAGTTACTCGAAAGAGGGACCCTTCTCTGGGGCCAACGTCCTGACTTTC. Translating it yields CASSYSKEGPFSGANVLTF.

The chain combines TRBV4-1 with TRBJ2-2; TRBD2 might be the D (6 bases). The CDR3 has 18 residues. Germline values: CDR1 MGHRA, CDR2 YSYEKL. Trimming left V 0 bases short and J 5 bases short, with 19 bases between. CDR3 region: CASSQDGGARAGTGELFF. CDR3 sequence (DNA): TGCGCCAGCAGCCAAGATGGAGGTGCCCGGGCGGGGACCGGGGAGCTGTTTTTT.

This clonotype was seen repeatedly, ten times or more. The chain carries TRBV11-3 and TRBJ2-2; D gene ambiguous. Germline V lookup: CDR1 SGHNT, CDR2 YENEEA. This CDR3 comprises 17 residues. Trimming left V 1 base short and J 1 base short, with 13 bases between. In DNA form, the CDR3 reads TGTGCCAGCAGCTTAGTAGCAGGCAGGTTGAACACCGGGGAGCTGTTTTTT. Translated: CASSLVAGRLNTGELFF.

This clonotype was seen at least ten times. The rearrangement links TRBV25-1 to TRBJ1-6, with 8 nucleotides matching TRBD1. The germline CDR1 and CDR2 sequences are MGHDK and SYGVNS. Trimming cost V 6 bases and J 9 bases; bases outside gene matches: 7. The CDR3 extends over 14 amino acids. For the CDR3, the DNA is TGTGCCAGCAGAACCAGGGGGCTCGGTTCACCCCTCCACTTT. It is translated as CASRTRGLGSPLHF.

A few counts support this clonotype. This sequence joins TRBV19 and TRBJ1-1; D unresolved. Trimming cost V 5 bases and J 6 bases, with 16 bases left between them. Germline loops: CDR1 LNHDA, CDR2 SQIVND (reference sequence). The CDR3 length is 14 residues. The DNA for the CDR3 is TGTGCCAGTAGTCTCCGGGCCTCTGGGTCTGAAGCTTTCTTT. Amino acids: CASSLRASGSEAFF. Based on the CDR3 plus reference TRBV19 and TRBJ1-1, the full variable domain is DGGITQSPKYLFRKEGQNVTLSCEQNLNHDAMYWYRQDPGQGLRLIYYSQIVNDFQKGDIAEGYSVSREKKESFPLTVTSAQKNPTAFYLCASSLRASGSEAFFGQGTRLTVV.

This clonotype has ten or more counts. The genes are TRBV20-1 and TRBJ2-1, with a possible D match to TRBD2 (6 bases). Germline CDR1 and CDR2: DFQATT and SNEGSKA (reference sequence). The V and J ends lost 2 bases and 4 bases respectively, with 24 bases between them. The CDR3 contains 18 residues. CDR3 protein: CSARRAGKGPGRYNEQFF. The CDR3 DNA reads TGCAGTGCTAGAAGGGCGGGGAAGGGACCGGGGCGGTACAATGAGCAGTTCTTC.

J is TRBJ1-4 and V is TRBV30, with TRBD1 identical over 7 bases. The V segment lost 3 bases and the J segment 4 bases; nucleotides outside the gene matches: 8. Germline V CDR1 and CDR2: GTSNPN, SVGIG (reference sequence). This CDR3 comprises 15 residues. CDR3 bases: TGTGCCTGGAGGGGAAGACAGGGATTTAATGAAAAACTGTTTTTT. Residues: CAWRGRQGFNEKLFF.